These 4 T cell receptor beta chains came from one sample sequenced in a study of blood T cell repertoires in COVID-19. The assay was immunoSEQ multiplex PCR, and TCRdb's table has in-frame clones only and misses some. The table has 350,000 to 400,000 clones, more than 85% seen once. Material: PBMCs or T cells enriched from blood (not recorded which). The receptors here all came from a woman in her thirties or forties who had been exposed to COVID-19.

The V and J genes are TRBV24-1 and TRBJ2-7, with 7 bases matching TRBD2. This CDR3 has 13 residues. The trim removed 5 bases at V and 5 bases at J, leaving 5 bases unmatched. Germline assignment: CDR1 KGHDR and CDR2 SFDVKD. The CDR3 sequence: CATSVPGGNEQYF. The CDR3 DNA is TGTGCCACCAGTGTCCCGGGAGGCAACGAGCAGTACTTC.

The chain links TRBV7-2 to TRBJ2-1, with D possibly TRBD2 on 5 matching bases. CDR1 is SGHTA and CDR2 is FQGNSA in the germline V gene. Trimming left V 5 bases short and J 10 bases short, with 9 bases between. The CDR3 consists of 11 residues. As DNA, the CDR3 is TGTGCCAGCAGCCCCGGACTCGAGCAGTTCTTC. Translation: CASSPGLEQFF.

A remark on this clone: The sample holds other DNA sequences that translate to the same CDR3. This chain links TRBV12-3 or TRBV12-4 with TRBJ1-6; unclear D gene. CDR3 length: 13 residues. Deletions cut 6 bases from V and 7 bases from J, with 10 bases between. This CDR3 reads CASSSAANSPLHF. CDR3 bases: TGTGCCAGCAGCTCAGCGGCCAATTCACCCCTCCACTTT.

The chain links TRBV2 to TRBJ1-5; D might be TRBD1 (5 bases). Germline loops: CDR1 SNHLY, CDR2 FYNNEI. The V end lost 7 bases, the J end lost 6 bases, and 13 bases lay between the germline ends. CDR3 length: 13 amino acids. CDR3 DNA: TGTGCCAGCACTGGCGGGGGGGGTCAGCCCCAGCATTTT. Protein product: CASTGGGGQPQHF.